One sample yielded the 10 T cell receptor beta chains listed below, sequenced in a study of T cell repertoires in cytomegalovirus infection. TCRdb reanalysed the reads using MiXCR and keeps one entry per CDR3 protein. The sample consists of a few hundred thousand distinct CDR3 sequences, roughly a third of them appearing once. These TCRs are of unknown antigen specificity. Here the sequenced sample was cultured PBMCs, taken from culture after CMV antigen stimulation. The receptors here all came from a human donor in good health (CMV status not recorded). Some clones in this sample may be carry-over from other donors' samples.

For the CDR3, the DNA is TGTGCCAGTAGTATATCTCCCCCGGCAGGCACTGAAGCTTTCTTT. It codes for CASSISPPAGTEAFF. This chain uses TRBV19 with TRBJ1-1; D is unclear. This CDR3 is built from 15 residues. Germline lookup yields CDR1 LNHDA and CDR2 SQIVND (reference sequence). Trimming removed 2 bases from V and 4 bases from J, with 14 bases in between.

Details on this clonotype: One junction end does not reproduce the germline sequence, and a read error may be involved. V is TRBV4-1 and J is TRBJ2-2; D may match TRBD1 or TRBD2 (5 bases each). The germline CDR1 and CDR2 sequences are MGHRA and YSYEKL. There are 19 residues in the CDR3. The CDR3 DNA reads TGTGCCAGCAGCCGCCAAGAGGGAAGACAGACGAGAGTCACCGGGGAGCTGTTTTTT. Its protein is CASSRQEGRQTRVTGELFF.

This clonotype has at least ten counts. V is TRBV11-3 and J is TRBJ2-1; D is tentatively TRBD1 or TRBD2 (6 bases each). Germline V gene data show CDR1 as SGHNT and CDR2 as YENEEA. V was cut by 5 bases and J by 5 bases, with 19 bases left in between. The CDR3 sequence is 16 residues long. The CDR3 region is CASSPSRGDRNNEQFF. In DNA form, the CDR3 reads TGTGCCAGCAGCCCGAGTAGGGGGGATAGAAACAATGAGCAGTTCTTC.

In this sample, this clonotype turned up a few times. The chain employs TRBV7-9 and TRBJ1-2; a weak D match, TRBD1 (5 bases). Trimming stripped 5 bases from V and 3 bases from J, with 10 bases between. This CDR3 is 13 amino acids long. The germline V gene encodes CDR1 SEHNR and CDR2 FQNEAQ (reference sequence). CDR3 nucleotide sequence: TGTGCCAGCAGCAGCCGGGACGACTATGGCTACACCTTC. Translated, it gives CASSSRDDYGYTF.

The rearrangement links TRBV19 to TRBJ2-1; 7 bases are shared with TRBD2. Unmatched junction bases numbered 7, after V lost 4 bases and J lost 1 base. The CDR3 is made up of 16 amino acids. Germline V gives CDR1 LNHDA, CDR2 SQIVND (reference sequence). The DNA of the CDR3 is TGTGCCAGTAGTAGACCACTAGCGCCTTCCTACAATGAGCAGTTCTTC. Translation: CASSRPLAPSYNEQFF. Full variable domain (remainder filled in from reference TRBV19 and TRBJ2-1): DGGITQSPKYLFRKEGQNVTLSCEQNLNHDAMYWYRQDPGQGLRLIYYSQIVNDFQKGDIAEGYSVSREKKESFPLTVTSAQKNPTAFYLCASSRPLAPSYNEQFFGPGTRLTVL.

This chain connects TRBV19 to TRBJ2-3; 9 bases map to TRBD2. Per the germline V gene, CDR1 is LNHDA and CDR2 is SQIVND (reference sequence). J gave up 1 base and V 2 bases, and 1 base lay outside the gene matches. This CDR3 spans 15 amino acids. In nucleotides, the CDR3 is TGTGCCAGTAGTATACGGACTAGCGGCACAGATACGCAGTATTTT. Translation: CASSIRTSGTDTQYF.

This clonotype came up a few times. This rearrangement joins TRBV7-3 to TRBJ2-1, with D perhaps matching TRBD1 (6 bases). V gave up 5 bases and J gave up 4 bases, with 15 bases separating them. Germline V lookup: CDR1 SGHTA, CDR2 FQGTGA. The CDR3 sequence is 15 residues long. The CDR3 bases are TGTGCCAGCAGCGAGGCCGGGACAAATTACAATGAGCAGTTCTTC. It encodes CASSEAGTNYNEQFF. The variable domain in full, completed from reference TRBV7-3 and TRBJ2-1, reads GAGVSQTPSNKVTEKGKYVELRCDPISGHTALYWYRQSLGQGPEFLIYFQGTGAADDSGLPNDRFFAVRPEGSVSTLKIQRTERGDSAVYLCASSEAGTNYNEQFFGPGTRLTVL.

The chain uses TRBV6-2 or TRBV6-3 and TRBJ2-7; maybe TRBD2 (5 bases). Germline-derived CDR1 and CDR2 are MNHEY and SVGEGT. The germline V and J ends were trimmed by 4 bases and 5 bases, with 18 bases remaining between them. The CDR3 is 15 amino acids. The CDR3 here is CASSLVPSIGDEQYF. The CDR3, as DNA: TGTGCCAGCAGTTTAGTCCCTAGCATTGGTGACGAGCAGTACTTC.

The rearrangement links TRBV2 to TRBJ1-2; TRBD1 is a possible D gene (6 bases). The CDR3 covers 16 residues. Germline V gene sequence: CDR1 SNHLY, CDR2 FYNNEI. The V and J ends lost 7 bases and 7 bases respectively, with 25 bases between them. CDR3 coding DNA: TGTGCCAGCACCGAGGATTTTTGGGGGCCGGGGGGTGGCTACACCTTC. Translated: CASTEDFWGPGGGYTF.

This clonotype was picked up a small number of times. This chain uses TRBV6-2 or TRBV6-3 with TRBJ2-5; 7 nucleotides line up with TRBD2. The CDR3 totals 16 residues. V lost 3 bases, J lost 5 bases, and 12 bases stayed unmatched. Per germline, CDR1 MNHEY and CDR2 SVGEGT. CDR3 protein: CASSYNPSGERETQYF. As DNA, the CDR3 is TGTGCCAGCAGTTATAACCCTAGCGGTGAGCGGGAGACCCAGTACTTC.